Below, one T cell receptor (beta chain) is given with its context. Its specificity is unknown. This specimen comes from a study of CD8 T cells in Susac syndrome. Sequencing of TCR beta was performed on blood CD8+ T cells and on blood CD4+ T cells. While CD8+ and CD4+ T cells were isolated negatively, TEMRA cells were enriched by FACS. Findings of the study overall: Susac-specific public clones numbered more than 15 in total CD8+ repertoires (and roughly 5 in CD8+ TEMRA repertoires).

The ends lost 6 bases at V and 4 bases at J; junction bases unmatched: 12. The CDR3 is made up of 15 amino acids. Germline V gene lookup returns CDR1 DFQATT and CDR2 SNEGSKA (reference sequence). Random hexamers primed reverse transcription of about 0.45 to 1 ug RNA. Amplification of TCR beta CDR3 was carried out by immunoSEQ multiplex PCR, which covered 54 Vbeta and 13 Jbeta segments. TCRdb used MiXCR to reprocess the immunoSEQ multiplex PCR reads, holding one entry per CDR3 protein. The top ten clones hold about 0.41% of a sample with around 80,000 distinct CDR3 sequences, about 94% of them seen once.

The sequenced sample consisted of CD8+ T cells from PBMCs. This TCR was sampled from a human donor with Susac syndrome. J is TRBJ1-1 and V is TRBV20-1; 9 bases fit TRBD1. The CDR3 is CSALALIQGATEAFF. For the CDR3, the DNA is TGCAGTGCACTCGCCCTGATACAGGGGGCCACTGAAGCTTTCTTT.